The next 5 T cell receptor beta chains were all read from a single sample in a study of cytomegalovirus exposure and HLA in healthy donors. The table came from immunoSEQ multiplex PCR; TCRdb's copy has only in-frame clones and leaves some out. Altogether 150,000 to 200,000 clones are present, roughly 91% being singletons, with the ten largest covering approximately 3%. Sequencing was performed on PBMCs. Receptor source: a man aged 18-30 years in good health and CMV-seronegative.

This chain joins TRBV7-2 and TRBJ2-3; 11 positions agree with TRBD2. The junction had 7 bases not matched to a gene; V was cut back by 3 bases and J by 2 bases. CDR1 SGHTA and CDR2 FQGNSA come from the germline V gene. The CDR3 runs to 17 residues. CDR3 DNA sequence: TGTGCCAGCAGCTTTTTTCTAGCGGGAGGTTCCACAGATACGCAGTATTTT. Its translation is CASSFFLAGGSTDTQYF.

The rearrangement uses TRBV1 and TRBJ1-2. TRBV1 is flagged as a pseudogene. The CDR3 runs 15 residues. DNA for the CDR3: TGCACCAGCAGCCAAGACCTGAGGACTAACTATGGCTACACCTTC. Its protein product is CTSSQDLRTNYGYTF.

There are a few counts of this clone. The DNA of the CDR3 is TGTGCCAGCAGTTTTGGCACAACTCTTAGCGGGGGCGCCACAGATACGCAGTATTTT. Protein sequence: CASSFGTTLSGGATDTQYF. The V gene is TRBV27, the J gene TRBJ2-3; 9 bases match TRBD2. V lost 3 bases and J lost 2; bases outside the gene matches: 15. The CDR3 is 19 residues long. Per germline, CDR1 MNHEY and CDR2 SMNVEV (reference sequence).

V gene TRBV4-1 combines with J gene TRBJ2-1, with unresolved D. The CDR3 contains 16 residues. Trimming cost V 4 bases and J 5 bases, with 18 bases left between them. Germline V gene sequence: CDR1 MGHRA, CDR2 YSYEKL. The CDR3 DNA is TGCGCCAGCAGCCTTAGGAGCTTTGGCGCTAACAATGAGCAGTTCTTC. Protein: CASSLRSFGANNEQFF.

This chain links TRBV30 with TRBJ1-4; D is possibly TRBD1 (5 bases). Germline CDR1 and CDR2: GTSNPN and SVGIG (reference sequence). The CDR3 runs to 16 residues. V was cut by 2 bases and J by 4 bases, with 17 bases left in between. The chain's CDR3 is CAWSSPRRGDNEKLFF. The CDR3 bases are TGTGCCTGGAGTAGTCCCAGAAGGGGCGATAATGAAAAACTGTTTTTT.